Listed below are T cell receptor beta chains from one sample, sequenced in a study of human T cells and chemical hapten exposure. TCRdb re-called the RACE reads with MiXCR, one entry per CDR3 protein. The repertoire has 250,000 or so distinct CDR3 sequences, over 8% of them found once; the top ten carry approximately 2.2%. The input for sequencing was whole blood, taken in connection with sensitization to the hapten diphenylcyclopropenone (DPC). The receptors were gathered from a woman between 40 and 55 years old with alopecia areata. Some clones in this sample may be carry-over from other donors' samples. Both conserved end residues are part of each CDR3. The order of the fields is D gene, clone size, V gene, J gene, CDR3 DNA, CDR3 protein. D genes are given only for firm matches. Clone size appears in some rows only: once, few, many, or a class for an expanded clone.

>-|-|TRBV2|TRBJ1-5
TGTGCCAGCAGCGCCCAATGGTTGCAGCCCCAGCATTTT
CASSAQWLQPQHF
>-|few|TRBV7-8|TRBJ2-5
TGTGCCAGCAGACCAAGGGTGGCCAGCCAAGAGACCCAGTACTTC
CASRPRVASQETQYF
>-|-|TRBV29-1|TRBJ1-1
TGCAGCGTTGAAGGGACAGCGAACACTGAAGCTTTCTTT
CSVEGTANTEAFF
>-|many|TRBV6-5|TRBJ1-1
TGTGCCAGCAGTTACTCGATTGGGCGCACTGAAGCTTTCTTT
CASSYSIGRTEAFF
>-|many|TRBV7-6|TRBJ2-5
TGTGCCAGCCGCGGTCTGGGAGAGACCCAGTACTTC
CASRGLGETQYF
>-|many|TRBV6-6|TRBJ2-1
TGTGCCAGCAGTTACTCTCGCGTTTACAATGAGCAGTTCTTC
CASSYSRVYNEQFF
>-|many|TRBV7-2|TRBJ1-1
TGTGCCAGCAGCTTTTCTGCCGGGGGTATCACTGAAGCTTTCTTT
CASSFSAGGITEAFF
>-|many|TRBV7-2|TRBJ1-4
TGTGCCAGCAGCCCCGCCGGACGCGAAAAACTGTTTTTT
CASSPAGREKLFF
>-|many|TRBV4-3|TRBJ2-6
TGCGCCAGCAGCCGGGGCGGCGGGGCCAACGTCCTGACTTTC
CASSRGGGANVLTF
>-|-|TRBV7-2|TRBJ1-2
TGTGCCAGCAGCTTATCACTCACCCTTTATGGCTACACCTTC
CASSLSLTLYGYTF
>-|many|TRBV6-2/TRBV6-3|TRBJ2-7
TGTGCCAGCAGTTACTCAGGTGCGAGCTCCTACGAGCAGTACTTC
CASSYSGASSYEQYF
>-|-|TRBV15|TRBJ1-2
TGTGCCACCAGCAGTGGGATATTTGCTAACTATGGCTACACCTTC
CATSSGIFANYGYTF
>TRBD1|-|TRBV29-1|TRBJ1-1
TGCAGCGTTACGGGACAGGGGAACACTGAAGCTTTCTTT
CSVTGQGNTEAFF
>TRBD2|few|TRBV10-1|TRBJ2-4
TGCGCCAGCTCTACTAGCGCCGCCGCCAAAAACATTCAGTACTTC
CASSTSAAAKNIQYF
>-|-|TRBV24-1|TRBJ1-2
TGTGCCACCAGTGATTCGGGGGGCCCTTCCGCTAACTATGGCTACACCTTC
CATSDSGGPSANYGYTF
>TRBD1|many|TRBV2|TRBJ1-2
TGTGCCAGCACCCCGGGACAGGGGACCTATGGCTACACCTTC
CASTPGQGTYGYTF
>-|-|TRBV5-1|TRBJ1-5
TGCGCCAGCAGCTGGGAGACCAATCAGCCCCAGCATTTT
CASSWETNQPQHF
>TRBD1|-|TRBV7-6|TRBJ2-6
TGTGCCAGCAGCTGGGCGCTGACAGGGGAAGAAGATCGAGGGCCCTCTGGGGCCAACGTCCTGACTTTC
CASSWALTGEEDRGPSGANVLTF
>-|-|TRBV20-1|TRBJ2-7
TGCAGTGCTAGAGAATGGGGGACCGAATCCTACGAGCAGTACTTC
CSAREWGTESYEQYF
>TRBD2|once|TRBV7-3|TRBJ2-2
TGTGCCAGCGGCCCGATAAGACTAGCGGGAGGAATGGGCGGGGAGCTGTTTTTT
CASGPIRLAGGMGGELFF
>-|-|TRBV9|TRBJ1-2
TGTGCCAGCAGCCCGGACGGGTTGAAGGGCTACACCTTC
CASSPDGLKGYTF
>-|-|TRBV6-5|TRBJ1-6
TGTGCCAGCAGTTCCCTACGGGAGTCACCCCTCCACTTT
CASSSLRESPLHF
>-|few|TRBV21-1|TRBJ1-3
TGTGCCAGCAGCCGCCCGGGGACAGGGCTGACTGAGAGCCCTGGGGCTGGAAACACCATATATTTT
CASSRPGTGLTESPGAGNTIYF
>-|few|TRBV4-3|TRBJ1-3
TGCGCCAGCAGCCAAGAGCCTGTCCCTGGAAACACCATATATTTT
CASSQEPVPGNTIYF
>-|-|TRBV24-1|TRBJ1-1
TGTGCCACCAGTGATCCCCGGGCGGGAGCCCGGGGAACTTTCTTT
CATSDPRAGARGTFF
>-|-|TRBV14|TRBJ2-3
TGTGCCAGCAGCCGGACTCCAGATACGCAGTATTTT
CASSRTPDTQYF
>-|many|TRBV19|TRBJ1-2
-
CASSTVGGGTF
>-|few|TRBV19|TRBJ1-5
TGTGCCAGTAGTCCAACGACTAATCAGCCCCAGCATTTT
CASSPTTNQPQHF
>-|few|TRBV7-2|TRBJ2-4
TGTGCCAGCAGCTTCGACGGGAACATTCAGTACTTC
CASSFDGNIQYF
>-|-|TRBV20-1|TRBJ2-4
TGCAGTGCGAGGGTGGGCAGGGGCCAAGCCAAAAACATTCAGTACTTC
CSARVGRGQAKNIQYF
>-|-|TRBV29-1|TRBJ2-3
TGCAGCGTAGCAGGGTTTTCCGATACGCAGTATTTT
CSVAGFSDTQYF
>TRBD1|few|TRBV12-3/TRBV12-4|TRBJ2-5
TGTGCCAGCAGTCCCGGGACAGGGGTTGGGACCCAGTACTTC
CASSPGTGVGTQYF
>-|many|TRBV5-1|TRBJ2-6
TGCGCCAGCAGCCCCTCGAACACCAACGTCCTGACTTTC
CASSPSNTNVLTF
>TRBD2|-|TRBV18|TRBJ2-1
TGTGCCAGCTACGTAGCGGGAGGGCCCGATGAGCAGTTCTTC
CASYVAGGPDEQFF
>-|few|TRBV12-3/TRBV12-4|TRBJ2-1
TGTGCCAGCAGTTTAAGGGGGGGCGGATCCTACAATGAGCAGTTCTTC
CASSLRGGGSYNEQFF
>TRBD2|-|TRBV27|TRBJ2-5
TGTGCCAGCAGTTACGGGACTAGCCGGGGGGAGACCCAGTACTTC
CASSYGTSRGETQYF
>-|few|TRBV4-3|TRBJ2-7
TGCGCCAGCAGCCATCTCCCTTCGGGTATGAACGAGCAGTACTTC
CASSHLPSGMNEQYF
>-|-|TRBV2|TRBJ2-2
TGTGCCAGCACCCCCGGTGGGACCGGGGAGCTGTTTTTT
CASTPGGTGELFF
>TRBD1|many|TRBV28|TRBJ1-1
TGTGCCAGCAGTTCCGCCGGGACAGGGCTTCCTGAAGCTTTCTTT
CASSSAGTGLPEAFF